This T cell receptor beta chain was sequenced during a study of T cells of healthy individuals. Turning to this clonotype: A read error may account for a junction end that differs from germline.

TCRdb recomputed calls from the 5' RACE reads with MiXCR, one row per CDR3 protein. This sample has tens of thousands of distinct CDR3 sequences, with more than 4.5% found just once. CDR3 size: 11 residues. Germline values: CDR1 LNHDA, CDR2 SQIVND (reference sequence). The V and J genes are TRBV19 and TRBJ1-2, with D unresolved. The TCR originated in a human donor in good health. In DNA form, the CDR3 reads TGTGCCGGTTCGTTGGACGGTGGCTACAACTTC. Translation gives CAGSLDGGYNF.